What follows are 11 T cell receptor beta chains derived from one specimen sequenced in a study of regulatory T cells in long-lasting Graves disease (dated by TCRdb to 2020 to 2022). To prepare the library, multiplex PCR was applied. Reads for this sample came from an Illumina HiSeq 4000. To build TCR beta libraries, CDR3 regions were amplified by Arm-PCR using iRepertoire HTBI primers. TCRdb handled the public reads itself, with Q25 trimming in fastp and clone calling in MiXCR, and kept productive beta chains. Each entry is one CDR3 protein sequence, shown with its most common DNA and genes. In this sample the table shows some 370,000 distinct CDR3 sequences, about 20% of which occur a single time. The top ten constitute roughly 20% of the sample. What the time point label conveys for this sample: persistent/refractory GD, antithyroid drugs over 5 years with positive TRAb. RNA was extracted from PBMCs in TRIzol for both TCR sequencing and RNA sequencing.

The sample was peripheral blood mononuclear cells (PBMCs), taken when the disease was refractory, from a patient treated with antithyroid drugs. These receptors came from a female donor with Graves disease.

CDR3 loop: CASSPAGTAYEQYF. The CDR3 nucleotides read TGTGCCAGCAGCCCTGCCGGGACTGCCTACGAGCAGTACTTC. The chain recombines TRBV7-2 with TRBJ2-7; D perhaps matches TRBD2 (6 bases). V was clipped by 5 bases and J by 2 bases, with 13 bases between them. CDR3 length: 14 residues. Germline lookup yields CDR1 SGHTA and CDR2 FQGNSA.

This clonotype was picked up many times. This rearrangement joins TRBV7-9 to TRBJ2-7, with 7 bases matching TRBD1. V dropped 5 bases and J dropped 2; count of bases not matched to a gene: 6. The length of the CDR3 is 14 residues. Germline V gene data show CDR1 as SEHNR and CDR2 as FQNEAQ (reference sequence). CDR3 residues: CASSRQDRAYEQYF. The CDR3, as DNA: TGTGCCAGCAGCCGACAAGACAGGGCCTACGAGCAGTACTTC.

This clonotype was seen just once. A far larger clone is only one base removed, so a read error is likely. The chain uses TRBV12-3 or TRBV12-4 and TRBJ2-7; 9 bases are a match to TRBD2. Trimming at V came to 3 bases and at J to 0 bases, leaving 9 bases not matched to a gene. The CDR3 contains 17 residues. The CDR3 here is CASSFLRLAESSYEQYF. As DNA, the CDR3 is TGTGCCAGCAGTTTCTTGAGACTAGCGGAGAGCTCCTACGAGCAGTACTTC.

V usage is TRBV9 and J usage is TRBJ2-7; 7 bases line up with TRBD2. The CDR3 extends over 14 amino acids. Germline values: CDR1 SGDLS, CDR2 YYNGEE. V was clipped by 2 bases and J by 0 bases; unmatched bases: 2. CDR3 sequence: CASSVSGNSYEQYF. CDR3 DNA: TGTGCCAGCAGCGTGAGCGGGAACTCCTACGAGCAGTACTTC.

This clonotype was detected only a few times. V and J are TRBV29-1 and TRBJ2-7; D possibly uses TRBD1 or TRBD2 (6 bases each). CDR1 is SQVTM and CDR2 is ANQGSEA in the germline V gene. The V end lost 4 bases, the J end lost 3 bases, and 10 bases lay between the germline ends. The CDR3 has 12 amino acids. The CDR3: CSVAGASYEQYF. As DNA, the CDR3 is TGCAGCGTTGCGGGGGCAAGCTACGAGCAGTACTTC.

The rearrangement links TRBV20-1 to TRBJ1-1, with a possible D match to TRBD1 (6 bases). Germline lookup yields CDR1 DFQATT and CDR2 SNEGSKA (reference sequence). The CDR3 totals 14 residues. Between the trimmed V and J ends, which lost 6 bases and 0 bases, there was a span of 14 bases. DNA of the CDR3: TGCAGTGCCACGGGGGGCCCCATGAACACTGAAGCTTTCTTT. It codes for CSATGGPMNTEAFF.

This clonotype was counted ten times or more. The genes are TRBV6-5 and TRBJ1-2; the match to TRBD1 covers 11 bases. This CDR3 spans 16 amino acids. In germline, CDR1 is MNHEY, CDR2 SVGAGI. V was pared by 2 bases and J by 4 bases, with 6 bases of the junction left unmatched. The DNA of the CDR3 is TGTGCCAGCAGTTACGTAAGGACAGGGGGCAGCTATGGCTACACCTTC. This sequence encodes CASSYVRTGGSYGYTF.

This clonotype turned up a few times. The chain combines TRBV6-2 or TRBV6-3 with TRBJ2-4; 9 nucleotides match TRBD1. With V trimmed by 6 bases and J by 3 bases, 12 bases remained unmatched. The CDR3 runs to 17 residues. CDR1 MNHEY and CDR2 SVGEGT come from the germline V gene. The CDR3, as DNA: TGTGCCAGCAGACCCTCCCGGGGACAGGGCGTCAAAAACATTCAGTACTTC. This sequence encodes CASRPSRGQGVKNIQYF.

This chain links TRBV27 with TRBJ2-2, with 7 bases lining up with TRBD1. The germline gives CDR1 MNHEY, CDR2 SMNVEV (reference sequence). J was trimmed by 4 bases and V by 8 bases; bases with no gene match: 10. The CDR3 contains 15 residues. CDR3 bases: TGTGCCAGCCAGTCGAGGGGGCCGGGCACCGGGGAGCTGTTTTTT. It translates to CASQSRGPGTGELFF.

V usage is TRBV7-9 and J usage is TRBJ2-6, with 12 bases aligning to TRBD1. After removal of 3 bases from V and 4 bases from J, the junction contained 4 bases not matched to a gene. The CDR3 is made up of 17 amino acids. The germline gives CDR1 SEHNR, CDR2 FQNEAQ (reference sequence). The CDR3 spells CASSLGDRGPGANVLTF. DNA for the CDR3: TGTGCCAGCAGCTTGGGGGACAGGGGGCCGGGGGCCAACGTCCTGACTTTC.

The chain combines TRBV2 with TRBJ2-3, with D possibly matching TRBD1 (5 bases). The V gene's germline CDR1 is SNHLY and CDR2 FYNNEI. Trimming removed 3 bases at V and 2 bases at J, with 9 bases between. The CDR3 has 14 residues. The CDR3 nucleotides read TGTGCCAGCAGTGATCAGGGATCCACAGATACGCAGTATTTT. This translates into CASSDQGSTDTQYF. The entire variable domain, with the rest obtained from reference TRBV2 and TRBJ2-3, is as follows: EPEVTQTPSHQVTQMGQEVILRCVPISNHLYFYWYRQILGQKVEFLVSFYNNEISEKSEIFDDQFSVERPDGSNFTLKIRSTKLEDSAMYFCASSDQGSTDTQYFGPGTRLTVL.